This T cell receptor beta chain stems from a study of T cells in Graves' hyperthyroidism and ophthalmopathy. Findings and limits, study-wide: In simple terms, a model built on 13 V-J features told ophthalmopathy apart from stable hyperthyroidism. The blood repertoire included most of the expanded thyroid clonotypes above 0.001. Ophthalmopathy was model-predicted a median about 7.1 months pre-onset.

To note about this clonotype: Its antigen is unknown.

The study based diagnoses on clinical symptoms, serum thyroxine and TRAb, thyroid ultrasound and orbital computed tomography. This CDR3 contains 12 residues. V gave up 5 bases and J gave up 4 bases, with 9 bases separating them. Germline V gene lookup returns CDR1 MNHNS and CDR2 SASEGT. Authors of the study amplified TCR beta CDR3 regions from RNA transcripts. A first-round RT-PCR of the TCR CDR3 used the HTBI primer set. TCRdb ran MiXCR on the multiplex PCR reads and lists one entry per CDR3 protein. This table has over 250,000 distinct CDR3 sequences, 20% to 30% appearing once. This TCR was sampled from a middle-aged man with Graves' hyperthyroidism that later progressed to Graves' ophthalmopathy. Sequences were obtained from blood. The chain couples TRBV6-1 to TRBJ2-7; D unclear. DNA of the CDR3: TGTGCCAGCAGTAGGCAGATGTACGAGCAGTACTTC. This codes for CASSRQMYEQYF.